This T cell receptor beta chain derives from a study of T cells in Graves' hyperthyroidism and ophthalmopathy. Study results and caveats: Blood also contained most expanded thyroid clonotypes above 0.001. Ophthalmopathy got predicted by the model a median 6.5 months before its onset.

RNA transcripts were the template for amplifying TCR beta CDR3 regions. First-round RT-PCR of the TCR CDR3 relied on the HTBI primer set. TCRdb reprocessed the multiplex PCR reads via MiXCR and lists one record per CDR3 protein. The sample yields some 570,000 distinct CDR3 sequences, about a sixth seen once. There are 14 residues in the CDR3. CDR1 is SNHLY, CDR2 FYNNEI, per germline. Comments on this clonotype: No antigen is known for it. This sequence may be a read error, since a much larger clone differs from it by one base.

PBMCs came from 10 ml fresh peripheral blood. The chain recombines TRBV2 with TRBJ1-2; 9 bases map to TRBD1. This clonotype was sampled from a woman between 18 and 29 years old with Graves' ophthalmopathy. Material for sequencing was blood. CDR3 sequence reads: CASSRDRALGGDTF. The CDR3 DNA reads as TGTGCCAGCAGTAGGGACAGGGCCCTCGGTGGCGACACCTTC.